Many counts were recorded for the clone carrying this T cell receptor (beta chain). Its matching antigen is unknown. The CDR3 runs to 11 residues. CDR1 SQVTM and CDR2 ANQGSEA come from the germline V gene. V lost 7 bases to trimming and J lost 3 bases, with 10 bases between them. Time point meaning: newly diagnosed GD, antithyroid drugs for less than 3 months. Scientists built the TCR library using RNA that was extracted from PBMCs. This specimen belongs to a study of regulatory T cells in long-lasting Graves disease. Study-wide points: Peripheral blood, not thyroid tissue, was the sole material studied.

Arm-PCR of CDR3 regions and iRepertoire HTBI primers were used to build TCR beta libraries. TCRdb called the multiplex PCR reads again in MiXCR, with one record for every CDR3 protein. The sample records 420,000 or so distinct CDR3 sequences, 15% to 20% being singletons. The same data also went into a second study, on T cells in Graves' hyperthyroidism and ophthalmopathy.

The specimen was peripheral blood mononuclear cells (PBMCs), collected at new diagnosis, from a patient treated with antithyroid drugs. This TCR was recovered from a woman between 18 and 29 years old with Graves disease. The chain employs TRBV29-1 and TRBJ2-7; D is perhaps TRBD1 (6 bases). CDR3 in DNA: TGCAGCGCCGAACAGGGCTACGAGCAGTACTTC. It is translated as CSAEQGYEQYF.